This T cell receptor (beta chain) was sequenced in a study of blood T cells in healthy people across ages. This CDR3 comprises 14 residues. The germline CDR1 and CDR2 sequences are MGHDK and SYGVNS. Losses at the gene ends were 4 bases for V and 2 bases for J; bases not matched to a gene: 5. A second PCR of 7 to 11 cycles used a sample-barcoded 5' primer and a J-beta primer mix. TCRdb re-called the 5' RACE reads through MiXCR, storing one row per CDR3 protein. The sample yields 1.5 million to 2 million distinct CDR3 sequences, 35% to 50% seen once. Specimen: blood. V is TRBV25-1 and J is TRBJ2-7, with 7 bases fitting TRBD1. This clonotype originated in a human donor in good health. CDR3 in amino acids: CASSGTGVPYEQYF. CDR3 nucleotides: TGTGCCAGCAGTGGAACAGGGGTCCCCTACGAGCAGTACTTC.